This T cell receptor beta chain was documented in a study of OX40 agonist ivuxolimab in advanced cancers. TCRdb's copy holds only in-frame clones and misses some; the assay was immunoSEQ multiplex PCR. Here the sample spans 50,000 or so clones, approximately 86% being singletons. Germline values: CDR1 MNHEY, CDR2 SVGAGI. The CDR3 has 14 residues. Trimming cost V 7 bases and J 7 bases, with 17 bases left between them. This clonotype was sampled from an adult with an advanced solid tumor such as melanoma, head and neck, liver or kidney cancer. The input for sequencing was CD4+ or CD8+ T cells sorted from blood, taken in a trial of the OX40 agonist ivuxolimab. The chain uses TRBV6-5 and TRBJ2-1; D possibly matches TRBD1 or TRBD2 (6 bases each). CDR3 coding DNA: TGTGCCAGCACCTCGGGGGCCGGGGTAAATGAGCAGTTCTTC. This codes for CASTSGAGVNEQFF.